A selection of T cell receptor beta chains follows, all from one sample in a study of siplizumab effects on memory and regulatory T cells. Profiled with immunoSEQ multiplex PCR; TCRdb holds only in-frame clones, not every one. Of 87,000 or so clones in the sample, 94% were seen once. Source material: non-Treg CD4+ T cells sorted from blood. These receptors came from a human donor in good health. Each CDR3 is given with its conserved first and last residue. A D gene is named only where the DNA matches it firmly. Some rows mark clone size as missing; the rest say once, few, many or name a class of expanded clone.

j_call d_call clone_size v_call cdr3_aa cdr3_nt
TRBJ2-7 TRBD1 NA TRBV13 CASSRHGQGVSDVEQYF TGTGCCAGCAGCCGGCACGGACAGGGGGTTTCGGATGTGGAGCAGTACTTC
TRBJ2-7 TRBD2 NA TRBV11-3 CASSPTSGRALEQYF TGTGCCAGCAGCCCAACTAGCGGGAGGGCCCTCGAGCAGTACTTC
TRBJ2-4 TRBD1 NA TRBV29-1 CSVEGGRGRNIQYF TGCAGCGTTGAAGGTGGCAGGGGGAGAAACATTCAGTACTTC
TRBJ2-7 TRBD1 NA TRBV5-4 CASSAPGQGQFYEQYF TGTGCCAGCAGCGCGCCGGGACAGGGACAATTCTACGAGCAGTACTTC
TRBJ2-4 NA NA TRBV18 CASSQIDNFQRKNIQYF TGTGCCAGCTCACAGATCGACAACTTCCAGAGAAAAAACATTCAGTACTTC
TRBJ1-1 TRBD1 NA TRBV6-1 CASNQQGAITEAFF TGTGCCAGCAACCAACAGGGGGCTATCACTGAAGCTTTCTTT
TRBJ2-5 NA NA TRBV27 CASSTSRSRGETQYF TGTGCCAGCAGCACCTCCCGGTCGAGGGGAGAGACCCAGTACTTC
TRBJ1-2 TRBD1 NA TRBV7-2 CASSLVGQGALRGYTF TGTGCCAGCAGCTTAGTAGGGCAGGGGGCTCTCCGCGGCTACACCTTC
TRBJ2-3 NA NA TRBV6-1 CASSGRHYPVTDTQYF TGTGCCAGCAGTGGCAGACACTACCCAGTCACAGATACGCAGTATTTT
TRBJ2-7 TRBD2 NA TRBV5-4 CASSGTSGGFLEQYF TGTGCCAGCAGCGGGACTAGCGGGGGGTTTCTGGAGCAGTACTTC
TRBJ2-7 TRBD1 NA TRBV29-1 CSVEGQGAYEQYF TGCAGCGTGGAGGGACAGGGGGCGTACGAGCAGTACTTC
TRBJ2-5 NA once TRBV5-6 CASSLGRGQTQYF TGTGCCAGCAGCTTGGGGAGGGGACAGACCCAGTACTTC
TRBJ2-1 TRBD2 NA TRBV9 CASSPRTSGSYNEQFF TGTGCCAGCAGCCCCCGGACTAGCGGTTCCTACAATGAGCAGTTCTTC
TRBJ1-1 NA once TRBV7-9 CASSSLFPGGTEAFF TGTGCCAGCAGCTCCCTCTTCCCGGGAGGCACTGAAGCTTTCTTT
TRBJ1-2 NA NA TRBV6-1 CASSGSPRGGYGYTF TGTGCCAGCAGTGGGTCCCCTCGGGGTGGCTATGGCTACACCTTC
TRBJ2-7 TRBD2 NA TRBV7-8 CASSFWTSGSLGEQYF TGTGCCAGCAGCTTCTGGACTAGCGGGAGTTTGGGGGAGCAGTACTTC
TRBJ2-5 NA NA TRBV9 CASSDPRETQYF TGTGCCAGCAGCGACCCCAGGGAGACCCAGTACTTC
TRBJ1-5 TRBD1 once TRBV27 CASSRTGRNQPQHF TGTGCCAGCAGTCGGACAGGCCGAAATCAGCCCCAGCATTTT
TRBJ2-7 NA few TRBV2 CASIPGKSYEQYF TGTGCCAGCATTCCAGGGAAGTCCTACGAGCAGTACTTC
TRBJ2-7 NA NA TRBV5-1 CASRPNPGTYEQYF TGCGCCAGCAGACCTAATCCGGGCACCTACGAGCAGTACTTC
TRBJ2-7 NA NA TRBV11-2 CASSFTGSSYEQYF TGTGCCAGCAGCTTTACAGGGAGCTCCTACGAGCAGTACTTC
TRBJ1-3 NA NA TRBV5-6 CASSSRTQGGNTIYF TGTGCCAGCAGCTCCCGGACCCAGGGTGGAAACACCATATATTTT
TRBJ2-5 TRBD2 NA TRBV5-5 CASRDSGIQETQYF TGTGCCAGCAGGGATAGCGGGATCCAAGAGACCCAGTACTTC
TRBJ2-3 TRBD2 once TRBV18 CASSLRTSNTDTQYF TGTGCCAGCTCACTTAGGACTAGTAACACAGATACGCAGTATTTT
TRBJ1-2 NA NA TRBV6-1 CASSEAFVRNYGYTF TGTGCCAGCAGTGAAGCATTCGTACGAAACTATGGCTACACCTTC
TRBJ2-1 NA NA TRBV10-3 CAISAHSGDRGNEQFF TGTGCCATCAGCGCCCATAGCGGTGACCGGGGGAATGAGCAGTTCTTC
TRBJ2-7 NA once TRBV5-6 CASSLGDKQYF TGTGCCAGCAGCTTAGGAGACAAGCAGTACTTC
TRBJ1-5 TRBD1 NA TRBV29-1 CSVAEGTGGLNQPQHF TGCAGCGTTGCGGAAGGGACAGGGGGTTTGAACCAGCCCCAGCATTTT
TRBJ1-3 NA NA TRBV5-1 CASSLDGNTIYF TGCGCCAGCAGCTTGGACGGAAACACCATATATTTT
TRBJ1-5 NA NA TRBV19 CASSIDGRLSNQPQHF TGTGCCAGTAGTATAGACGGTCGCCTTAGCAATCAGCCCCAGCATTTT
TRBJ2-3 NA NA TRBV13 CASSLTPATDTQYF TGTGCCAGCAGCTTAACACCCGCCACAGATACGCAGTATTTT
TRBJ2-5 TRBD1 NA TRBV2 CASPRDRGRRETQYF TGTGCCAGCCCCCGGGACAGGGGGCGCCGGGAGACCCAGTACTTC
TRBJ2-7 TRBD2 NA TRBV15 CATSRPGTSGTRPYEQYF TGTGCCACCAGCAGACCCGGGACTAGCGGGACACGGCCCTACGAGCAGTACTTC
TRBJ1-2 NA NA TRBV18 CASSRDGTYGYTF TGTGCCAGCTCCCGGGACGGAACCTATGGCTACACCTTC
TRBJ1-4 NA NA TRBV28 CATLLAGPVNEKLFF TGTGCCACACTTTTGGCAGGGCCCGTAAATGAAAAACTGTTTTTT
TRBJ1-5 TRBD1 few TRBV18 CASSRTGSNQPQHF TGTGCCAGCTCCCGGACAGGGAGTAATCAGCCCCAGCATTTT
TRBJ1-4 NA once TRBV2 CASKSLVATNEKLFF TGTGCCAGCAAAAGTTTAGTTGCAACTAATGAAAAACTGTTTTTT
TRBJ1-2 TRBD1 NA TRBV5-4 CASSSLQGGDGYTF TGTGCCAGCAGCAGTCTACAGGGGGGCGATGGCTACACCTTC
TRBJ1-5 TRBD1 NA TRBV6-1 CASREGQVGQPQHF TGTGCCAGCAGGGAAGGACAGGTTGGTCAGCCCCAGCATTTT
TRBJ2-7 NA NA TRBV4-1 CASSQRRARTYEQYF TGCGCCAGCAGCCAACGCAGGGCTAGGACCTACGAGCAGTACTTC
TRBJ2-7 TRBD1 NA TRBV2 CASSGQGLYEQYF TGTGCCAGCAGTGGACAGGGGCTCTACGAGCAGTACTTC
TRBJ2-7 NA once TRBV6-6 CASKSQGTNYEQYF TGTGCCAGCAAATCACAGGGCACAAACTACGAGCAGTACTTC
TRBJ2-7 NA NA TRBV30 CAWRGPGEQYF TGTGCCTGGAGAGGCCCGGGGGAGCAGTACTTC
TRBJ2-2 TRBD2 NA TRBV7-2 CASSSRLAGVGGELFF TGTGCCAGCAGCTCGAGACTAGCGGGGGTGGGCGGGGAGCTGTTTTTT
TRBJ2-1 TRBD2 NA TRBV19 CASRRAGGLNEQFF TGTGCCAGTAGAAGAGCGGGGGGGCTGAATGAGCAGTTCTTC
TRBJ2-7 NA NA TRBV6-6 CASLDGIVYEQYF TGTGCCAGCTTGGACGGGATCGTCTACGAGCAGTACTTC
TRBJ2-3 NA NA TRBV9 CASSPRGASTDTQYF TGTGCCAGCAGCCCCCGAGGCGCGAGCACAGATACGCAGTATTTT
TRBJ1-2 NA NA TRBV30 CAWSVRQGNYGYTF TGTGCCTGGAGTGTACGCCAGGGGAACTATGGCTACACCTTC